Each of the 7 T cell receptor beta chains below was sequenced from the same sample in a study of blood T cell repertoires in COVID-19 (dated by TCRdb to about 2020). Libraries were constructed by the immunoSEQ multiplex PCR assay. Entries here come from immuneACCESS through TCRdb and include only in-frame sequences with V and J called. Some clones fail to appear in such tables; in the studies checked, an unresolved V gene covers under half of the shortfall, and the cause of the remainder is unknown. Present in this sample are about 60,000 clones, 70% to 90% of which were seen just once. The biggest ten clones account for about 9% of the sample. The sample comprised peripheral blood. These receptor sequences come from a human donor with active COVID-19. The donor label of this sample is uncertain.

The chain joins TRBV10-3 to TRBJ2-3; TRBD2 matches 11 bases. The germline gives CDR1 ENHRY, CDR2 SYGVKD. There are 18 residues in the CDR3. V lost 7 bases, J lost 0 bases, and 12 bases stayed unmatched. The CDR3 bases are TGTGCCATCAAGACTAGCGGGGAAGATAAAACTAGCACAGATACGCAGTATTTT. The encoded protein is CAIKTSGEDKTSTDTQYF.

The V and J genes are TRBV7-9 and TRBJ2-1, with D maybe TRBD1 (6 bases). The CDR3 totals 14 residues. CDR1 is SEHNR, CDR2 FQNEAQ, per germline (reference sequence). The germline V and J ends were trimmed by 1 base and 10 bases, with 14 bases remaining between them. CDR3 sequence reads: CASSLEGLTGEQFF. The CDR3 coding sequence is TGTGCCAGCAGCTTAGAGGGCCTAACAGGGGAGCAGTTCTTC. Filled out from reference TRBV7-9 and TRBJ2-1, the complete variable domain reads DTGVSQNPRHKITKRGQNVTFRCDPISEHNRLYWYRQTLGQGPEFLTYFQNEAQLEKSRLLSDRFSAERPKGSFSTLEIQRTEQGDSAMYLCASSLEGLTGEQFFGPGTRLTVL.

The gene calls are TRBV28 and TRBJ1-2; TRBD1 aligns across 10 bases. The junction had 4 bases not matched to a gene; V was cut back by 6 bases and J by 6 bases. The CDR3 covers 13 residues. Germline CDR1 is MDHEN and CDR2 is SYDVKM. The CDR3 sequence is CASRGTGADGYTF. DNA for the CDR3: TGTGCCAGCAGGGGGACAGGGGCCGATGGCTACACCTTC.

This clone showed up just a few times. The chain recombines TRBV20-1 with TRBJ2-1; possible D gene TRBD2, 5 bases. The V end lost 6 bases, the J end lost 12 bases, and 12 bases lay between the germline ends. This CDR3 has 10 residues. Looked up from germline, CDR1 is DFQATT and CDR2 is SNEGSKA (reference sequence). Written as DNA, the CDR3 is TGCAGTGCGGTGGCGGGCGGGCAGTTCTTC. This encodes CSAVAGGQFF.

This chain connects TRBV5-5 to TRBJ2-7; TRBD2 matches 9 bases. The V segment lost 6 bases and the J segment 0 bases; nucleotides outside the gene matches: 13. Germline-derived CDR1 and CDR2 are SGHKS and YYEKEE (reference sequence). This CDR3 has 17 residues. CDR3 bases: TGTGCCAGCACAACCGGACTAGCGCTTCAGAGCTCCTACGAGCAGTACTTC. Its protein is CASTTGLALQSSYEQYF.

V is TRBV3-1 (or the pseudogene TRBV3-2) and J is TRBJ2-1; 12 positions agree with TRBD2. Germline-derived CDR1 and CDR2 are LGHDT and YNNKEL (reference sequence). This CDR3 is built from 16 residues. The V gene end was trimmed by 0 bases and the J gene end by 5 bases; junction bases not matched to a gene: 2. DNA of the CDR3: TGTGCCAGCAGCCAAGATCGACTAGCGGGAGACAATGAGCAGTTCTTC. Translation: CASSQDRLAGDNEQFF.

Only a few counts were recorded for this clone. This chain uses TRBV27 with TRBJ1-4; 8 bases fit TRBD1. The CDR3 runs to 14 residues. The J segment lost 3 bases and the V segment lost 5 bases, leaving 2 bases of the junction unmatched. Germline V CDR1 and CDR2: MNHEY, SMNVEV (reference sequence). The CDR3 sequence: CASSVRGPNEKLFF. As DNA, the CDR3 is TGTGCCAGCAGTGTCAGGGGGCCTAATGAAAAACTGTTTTTT. Full variable domain (remainder filled in from reference TRBV27 and TRBJ1-4): EAQVTQNPRYLITVTGKKLTVTCSQNMNHEYMSWYRQDPGLGLRQIYYSMNVEVTDKGDVPEGYKVSRKEKRNFPLILESPSPNQTSLYFCASSVRGPNEKLFFGSGTQLSVL.